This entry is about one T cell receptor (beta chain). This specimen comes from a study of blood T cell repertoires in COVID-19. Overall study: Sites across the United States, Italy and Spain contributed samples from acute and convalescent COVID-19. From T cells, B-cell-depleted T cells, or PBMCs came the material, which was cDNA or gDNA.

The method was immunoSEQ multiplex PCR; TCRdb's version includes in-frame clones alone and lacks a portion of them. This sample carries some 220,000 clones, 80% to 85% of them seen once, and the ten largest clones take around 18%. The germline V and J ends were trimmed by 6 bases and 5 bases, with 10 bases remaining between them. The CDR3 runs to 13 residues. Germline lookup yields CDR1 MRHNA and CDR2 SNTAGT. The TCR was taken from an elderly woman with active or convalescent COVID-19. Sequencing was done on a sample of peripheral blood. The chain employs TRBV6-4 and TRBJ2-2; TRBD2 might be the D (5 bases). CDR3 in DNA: TGTGCCAGCAGCCTACTAGGAACCGGGGAGCTGTTTTTT. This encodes CASSLLGTGELFF.